The 3 T cell receptor beta chains reported below all come from one sample, sequenced in a study of blood T cell repertoires in COVID-19 (dated by TCRdb to the early 2020s). Library preparation was by the immunoSEQ multiplex PCR assay. The immuneACCESS repertoire file appears here via TCRdb, limited to in-frame rearrangements. These files lack a portion of the clones; in checked studies, under half of the deficit traces to unresolved V genes, and the cause of the others is not known. The sample profile shows fewer than 450,000 clones; around nine tenths of them were found once. The ten top clones hold around 6.6% of the sample. The sample was peripheral blood. The receptors here all came from a woman in her 70s with COVID-19, enrolled during active disease.

This CDR3 is CAWSGIGGISPLHF. CDR3 in DNA: TGTGCCTGGAGTGGCATAGGGGGCATTTCACCCCTCCACTTT. The V gene is TRBV30, the J gene TRBJ1-6; the match to TRBD1 covers 7 bases. The CDR3 has 14 amino acids. J was trimmed by 9 bases and V by 1 base; bases with no gene match: 6. Germline values: CDR1 GTSNPN, CDR2 SVGIG (reference sequence).

This chain joins TRBV6-1 and TRBJ2-7, with D maybe TRBD1 (6 bases). This CDR3 is built from 15 residues. Germline V CDR1 and CDR2: MNHNS, SASEGT. The V gene lost 3 bases and the J gene lost 2 bases, with 14 bases spanning the gap. The CDR3 spells CASSEGAGFPYEQYF. Here the CDR3 DNA reads TGTGCCAGCAGTGAGGGGGCAGGGTTCCCCTACGAGCAGTACTTC.

The CDR3, as DNA: TGTGCCAGCAGTGTCTCCCGCATAATTCACAGGGGGTTGAACACTGAAGCTTTCTTT. Translation gives CASSVSRIIHRGLNTEAFF. The chain joins TRBV6-1 to TRBJ1-1; 8 nucleotides match TRBD1. Germline CDR1 is MNHNS and CDR2 is SASEGT. The junction had 16 bases not matched to a gene; V was cut back by 4 bases and J by 0 bases. CDR3 length: 19 amino acids.